The present TCR beta chain was sequenced within a study of blood T cell repertoires in COVID-19. This CDR3 comprises 13 residues. The germline gives CDR1 MDHEN, CDR2 SYDVKM. Trimming cost V 7 bases and J 0 bases, with 9 bases left between them. The protocol was immunoSEQ multiplex PCR, while the TCRdb copy is restricted to in-frame clones and leaves out a portion. The profile shows about 13,000 clones, roughly 89% of them singletons. The TCR sequence derives from a human donor with active COVID-19. The donor label of this sample is uncertain. This chain uses TRBV28 with TRBJ1-1; no clear D gene. Sequenced: peripheral blood. The CDR3 coding sequence is TGTGCCAGCACCGCGGGCTTGAACACTGAAGCTTTCTTT. It translates to CASTAGLNTEAFF.